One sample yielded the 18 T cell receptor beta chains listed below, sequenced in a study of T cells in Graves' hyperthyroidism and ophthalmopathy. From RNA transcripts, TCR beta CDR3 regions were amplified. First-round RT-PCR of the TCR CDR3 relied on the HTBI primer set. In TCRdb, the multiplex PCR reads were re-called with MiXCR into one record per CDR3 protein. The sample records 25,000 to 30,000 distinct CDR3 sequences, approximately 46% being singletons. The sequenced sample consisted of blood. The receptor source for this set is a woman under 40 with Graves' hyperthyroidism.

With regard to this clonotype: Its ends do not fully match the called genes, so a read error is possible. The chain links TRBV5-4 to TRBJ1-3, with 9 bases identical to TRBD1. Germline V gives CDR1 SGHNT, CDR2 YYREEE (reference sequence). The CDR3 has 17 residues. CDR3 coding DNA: TGTGCCAGCAGCCGGGGGGGTACACAGGGGGCGATGAACACCGTATATTTT. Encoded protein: CASSRGGTQGAMNTVYF.

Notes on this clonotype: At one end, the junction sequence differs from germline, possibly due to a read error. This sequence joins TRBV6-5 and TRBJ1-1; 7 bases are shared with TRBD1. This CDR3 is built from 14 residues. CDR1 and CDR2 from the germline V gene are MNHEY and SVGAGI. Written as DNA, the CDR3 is TGTGCTAGCAGCGCAGGGGGGTGGGGGACTGAAGCTTTCTTT. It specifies CASSAGGWGTEAFF.

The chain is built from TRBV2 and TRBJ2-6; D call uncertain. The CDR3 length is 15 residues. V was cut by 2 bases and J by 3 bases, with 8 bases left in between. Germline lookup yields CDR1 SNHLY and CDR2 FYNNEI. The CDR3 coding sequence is TGTGCCAGCAGTGAACCGGGCTTTGGGGCCAACGTCCTGACTTTC. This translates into CASSEPGFGANVLTF. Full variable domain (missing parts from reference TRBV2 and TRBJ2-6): EPEVTQTPSHQVTQMGQEVILRCVPISNHLYFYWYRQILGQKVEFLVSFYNNEISEKSEIFDDQFSVERPDGSNFTLKIRSTKLEDSAMYFCASSEPGFGANVLTFGAGSRLTVL.

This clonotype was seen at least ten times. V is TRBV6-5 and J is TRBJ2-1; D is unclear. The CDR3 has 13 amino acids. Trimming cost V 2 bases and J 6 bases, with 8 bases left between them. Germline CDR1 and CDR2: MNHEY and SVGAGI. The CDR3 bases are TGTGCCAGCAGTTACGGAATCCGCAATGAGCAGTTCTTC. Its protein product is CASSYGIRNEQFF.

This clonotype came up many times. The DNA for the CDR3 is TGTGCCAGCAGCTCCAACAGGGGTAACGGGGAGCTGTTTTTT. Translating it yields CASSSNRGNGELFF. The V and J genes are TRBV7-9 and TRBJ2-2, with TRBD1 identical over 7 bases. The CDR3 runs to 14 residues. V lost 4 bases to trimming and J lost 7 bases; unmatched junction nucleotides: 6. CDR1 is SEHNR, CDR2 FQNEAQ, per germline (reference sequence). Supplemented by reference TRBV7-9 and TRBJ2-2, the full variable domain reads DTGVSQNPRHKITKRGQNVTFRCDPISEHNRLYWYRQTLGQGPEFLTYFQNEAQLEKSRLLSDRFSAERPKGSFSTLEIQRTEQGDSAMYLCASSSNRGNGELFFGEGSRLTVL.

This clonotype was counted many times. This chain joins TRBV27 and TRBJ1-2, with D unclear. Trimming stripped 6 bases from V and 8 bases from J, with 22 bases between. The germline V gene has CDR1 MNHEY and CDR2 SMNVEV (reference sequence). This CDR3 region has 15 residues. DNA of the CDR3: TGTGCCAGCAGGACCCTGGATTTAGTGGGAGAGGGCTACACCTTC. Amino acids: CASRTLDLVGEGYTF.

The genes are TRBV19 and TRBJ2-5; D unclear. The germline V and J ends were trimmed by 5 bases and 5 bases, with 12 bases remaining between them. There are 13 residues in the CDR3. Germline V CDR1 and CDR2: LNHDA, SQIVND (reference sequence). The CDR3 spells CASSARRWETQYF. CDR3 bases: TGTGCCAGTAGTGCCCGCCGGTGGGAGACCCAGTACTTC.

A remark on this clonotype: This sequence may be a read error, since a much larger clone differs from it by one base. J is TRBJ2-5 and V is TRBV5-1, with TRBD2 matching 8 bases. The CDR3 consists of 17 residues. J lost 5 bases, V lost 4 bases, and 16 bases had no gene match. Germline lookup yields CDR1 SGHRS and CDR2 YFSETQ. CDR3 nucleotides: TGCGCCAGCAGCCCGGCGGGGTCGGCGGGAGGAGGGGAGACCCAGTACTTC. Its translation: CASSPAGSAGGGETQYF.

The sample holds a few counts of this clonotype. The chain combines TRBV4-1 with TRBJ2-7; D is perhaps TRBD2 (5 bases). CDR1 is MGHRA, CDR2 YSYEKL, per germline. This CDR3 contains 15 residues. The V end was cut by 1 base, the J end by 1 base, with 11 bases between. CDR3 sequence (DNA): TGCGCCAGCAGCCAAGGGGAGCAGGCGTCCTACGAGCAGTACTTC. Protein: CASSQGEQASYEQYF.

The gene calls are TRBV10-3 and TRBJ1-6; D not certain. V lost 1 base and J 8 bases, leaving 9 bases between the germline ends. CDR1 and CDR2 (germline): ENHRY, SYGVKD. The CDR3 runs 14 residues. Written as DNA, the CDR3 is TGTGCCATCAGTGAGTTGGGGTCGGATTCACCCCTCCACTTT. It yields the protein CAISELGSDSPLHF.

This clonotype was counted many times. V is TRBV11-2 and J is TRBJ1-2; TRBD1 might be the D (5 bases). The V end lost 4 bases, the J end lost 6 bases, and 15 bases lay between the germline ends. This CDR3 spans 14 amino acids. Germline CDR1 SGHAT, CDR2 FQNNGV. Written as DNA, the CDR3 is TGTGCCAGCAGCTGGAACCAGGGTCAGGATGGCTACACCTTC. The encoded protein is CASSWNQGQDGYTF. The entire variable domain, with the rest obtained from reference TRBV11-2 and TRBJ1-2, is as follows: EAGVAQSPRYKIIEKRQSVAFWCNPISGHATLYWYQQILGQGPKLLIQFQNNGVVDDSQLPKDRFSAERLKGVDSTLKIQPAKLEDSAVYLCASSWNQGQDGYTFGSGTRLTVV.

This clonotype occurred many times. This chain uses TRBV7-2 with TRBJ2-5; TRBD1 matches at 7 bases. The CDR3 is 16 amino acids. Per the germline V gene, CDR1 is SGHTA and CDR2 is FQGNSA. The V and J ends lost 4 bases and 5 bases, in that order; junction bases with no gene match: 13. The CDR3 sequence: CASSSDYRGDPETQYF. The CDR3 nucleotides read TGTGCCAGCAGCTCAGATTACAGGGGAGACCCGGAGACCCAGTACTTC.

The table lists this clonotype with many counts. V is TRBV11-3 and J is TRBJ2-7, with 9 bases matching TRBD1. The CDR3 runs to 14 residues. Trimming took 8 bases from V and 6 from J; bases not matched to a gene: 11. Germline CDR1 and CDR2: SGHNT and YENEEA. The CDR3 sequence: CASGLTGQGTEQYF. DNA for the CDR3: TGTGCCAGCGGGTTGACGGGACAGGGTACCGAGCAGTACTTC.

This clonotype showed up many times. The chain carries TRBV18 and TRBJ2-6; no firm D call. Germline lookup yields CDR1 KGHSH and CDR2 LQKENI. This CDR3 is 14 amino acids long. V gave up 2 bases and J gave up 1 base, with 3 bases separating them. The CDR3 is CASSPESGANVLTF. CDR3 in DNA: TGTGCCAGCTCACCAGAATCTGGGGCCAACGTCCTGACTTTC.

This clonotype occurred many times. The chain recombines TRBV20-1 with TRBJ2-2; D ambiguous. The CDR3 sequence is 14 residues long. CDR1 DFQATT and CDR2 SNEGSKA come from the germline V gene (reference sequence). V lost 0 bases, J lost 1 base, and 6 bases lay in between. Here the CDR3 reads CSARDSRNTGELFF. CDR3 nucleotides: TGCAGTGCTAGAGATTCCCGGAACACCGGGGAGCTGTTTTTT.

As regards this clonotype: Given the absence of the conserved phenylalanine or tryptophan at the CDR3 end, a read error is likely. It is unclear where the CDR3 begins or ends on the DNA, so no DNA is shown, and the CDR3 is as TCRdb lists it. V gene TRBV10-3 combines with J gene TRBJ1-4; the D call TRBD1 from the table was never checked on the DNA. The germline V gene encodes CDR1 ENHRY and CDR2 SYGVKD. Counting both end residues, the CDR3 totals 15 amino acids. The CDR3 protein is CAITMDEGTEAFFGQ.

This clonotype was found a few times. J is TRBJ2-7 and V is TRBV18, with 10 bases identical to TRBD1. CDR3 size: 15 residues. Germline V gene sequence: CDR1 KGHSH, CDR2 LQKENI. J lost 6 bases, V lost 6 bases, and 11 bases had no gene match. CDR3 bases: TGTGCCAGCTCGCCGACAGGGGGCGCAGGCAGCGAGCAGTACTTC. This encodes CASSPTGGAGSEQYF.

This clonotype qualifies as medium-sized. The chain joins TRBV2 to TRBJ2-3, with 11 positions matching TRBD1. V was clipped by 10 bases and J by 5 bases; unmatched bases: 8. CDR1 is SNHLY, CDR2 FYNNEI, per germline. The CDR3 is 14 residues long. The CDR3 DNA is TGTGCCACTCGGACGGGGACAGGGGGAGATACGCAGTATTTT. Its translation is CATRTGTGGDTQYF.